A selection of T cell receptor beta chains follows, all from one sample in a study of cytomegalovirus exposure and HLA in healthy donors. Assay used: immunoSEQ multiplex PCR; TCRdb lists only in-frame clones, some missing. Seen here are 80,000 to 90,000 clones, 75% observed once, and the top ten hold roughly 2%. The sequencing sample was made of PBMCs. These receptors were obtained from a man between 40 and 49 years old in good health and CMV-seronegative. The CDR3 runs from the conserved cysteine through the conserved F or W. The order of the fields is clone size, V gene, D gene, J gene, CDR3 protein, CDR3 DNA. The D gene is left open where the match is weak. Not all rows give a size; the values are once, few, many and, for expanded clones, a class.

.	TRBV29-1	.	TRBJ2-7	CSVGHLSYEQYF	TGCAGCGTTGGACACCTTTCCTACGAGCAGTACTTC
.	TRBV6-5	.	TRBJ2-7	CASSLGQSLLEQYF	TGTGCCAGCAGTTTAGGACAGTCCCTTCTCGAGCAGTACTTC
.	TRBV6-1	.	TRBJ1-2	CASSEAITGNYGYTF	TGTGCCAGCAGTGAAGCGATTACAGGGAACTATGGCTACACCTTC
.	TRBV6-5	TRBD1	TRBJ2-7	CASSPTGTVSYEQYF	TGTGCCAGCAGTCCCACCGGGACAGTATCTTACGAGCAGTACTTC
once	TRBV2	.	TRBJ1-6	CASLEGGEAISPLHF	TGTGCCAGCCTAGAGGGAGGGGAGGCCATTTCACCCCTCCACTTT
.	TRBV5-1	.	TRBJ1-2	CASSLIGQGEGYTF	TGCGCCAGCAGCCTTATAGGGCAGGGCGAAGGCTACACCTTC
.	TRBV6-5	.	TRBJ1-2	CATWALGNNYGYTF	TGTGCCACCTGGGCGCTGGGTAATAACTATGGCTACACCTTC
.	TRBV15	TRBD1	TRBJ2-7	CATSRTDRVYEQYF	TGTGCCACCAGCAGAACCGACAGGGTCTACGAGCAGTACTTC
once	TRBV9	.	TRBJ2-7	CASSVEREQDEQYF	TGTGCCAGCAGCGTCGAACGGGAGCAGGACGAGCAGTACTTC
.	TRBV19	.	TRBJ1-1	CASSILGGTEAFF	TGTGCCAGTAGTATCTTGGGGGGTACTGAAGCTTTCTTT
.	TRBV7-9	.	TRBJ1-1	CASSLMGAQGTEAFF	TGTGCCAGCAGCTTAATGGGGGCGCAAGGCACTGAAGCTTTCTTT
.	TRBV5-1	.	TRBJ2-3	CASSLEGQTTDTQYF	TGCGCCAGCAGCCTGGAGGGACAGACGACAGATACGCAGTATTTT
few	TRBV29-1	.	TRBJ1-1	CSVQTTGMNTEAFF	TGCAGCGTTCAAACCACAGGGATGAACACTGAAGCTTTCTTT
once	TRBV28	TRBD2	TRBJ2-7	CASSPMGLAALYEQYF	TGTGCCAGCAGCCCTATGGGACTAGCGGCTCTCTACGAGCAGTACTTC
.	TRBV28	TRBD1	TRBJ2-4	CASSTGTGINIAKNIQYF	TGTGCCAGCAGCACCGGGACAGGGATAAACATAGCCAAAAACATTCAGTACTTC
.	TRBV2	.	TRBJ1-1	CAKTGSVTANTEAFF	TGTGCTAAGACAGGATCAGTTACTGCGAACACTGAAGCTTTCTTT
.	TRBV14	TRBD2	TRBJ2-1	CASRASGRVDEQFF	TGTGCCAGCAGGGCCAGCGGGAGGGTCGATGAGCAGTTCTTC